The entry that follows covers one T cell receptor beta chain sequence. The antigen remains unidentified. The CDR3 is 13 residues long. V dropped 6 bases and J dropped 7 bases, with 15 bases sitting between them. In germline, CDR1 is SGHVS, CDR2 FQNEAQ. Among the donors, all were healthy bone marrow donors. The data originate from a study of cytomegalovirus exposure and HLA in healthy donors. Study-level information: HLA-typed donors were the source of 83 million or so unique TCRs held in an early data release. General study points: Later work showed greater clonal expansion in HLA-associated TCR beta chains than in equally common others.

60 Vbeta and 13 Jbeta primers were used in PCR. TCRdb's copy holds only in-frame clones and misses some; the assay was immunoSEQ multiplex PCR. The table records approximately 190,000 clones, 65% to 85% of them present only once. The receptor's source is a woman under 40 in good health and CMV-seropositive. Sequencing was carried out using PBMCs. The chain links TRBV7-8 to TRBJ1-2; no clear D. CDR3 amino acids: CASSTQTLLGYTF. For the CDR3, the DNA is TGTGCCAGCAGTACCCAGACACTTCTTGGCTACACCTTC.